This entry describes one TCR beta chain. The sample originates from a study of blood T cells in healthy people across ages. The second PCR ran roughly 7 to 11 cycles with a sample-barcoded 5' primer and J-beta primers. The study obtained at least 2.5 million CDR3-containing paired-end reads from every sample. MiXCR, run by TCRdb on the 5' RACE reads, gives a single entry per CDR3 protein. The sample consists of about 800,000 distinct CDR3 sequences, roughly 25% of them appearing once. Researchers report isolating at least 6.5 million PBMCs per sample. With 6 bases removed from V and 6 bases from J, the gap between germline ends came to 13 bases. Germline-derived CDR1 and CDR2 are SGHRS and YFSETQ. This CDR3 is built from 13 residues. These records were also assigned to another study, of T cells of mothers and their children.

The specimen sequenced was blood. The sequence derives from a boy aged 5-17 years in good health. The chain recombines TRBV5-1 with TRBJ2-1; possible D gene TRBD1, 6 bases. The CDR3 DNA is TGCGCCAGCACTCACAGGGCATCCAATGAGCAGTTCTTC. This encodes CASTHRASNEQFF.